Many counts were recorded for the clone carrying this T cell receptor beta chain. What it binds is unknown. This entry is derived from a study of CD8 T cells in ankylosing spondylitis. Scientists made TCR beta libraries using quantitative 5'-RACE with molecular barcodes. MiXCR was run by TCRdb on the 5' RACE reads, yielding one entry per CDR3 protein. The sample lists about 220,000 distinct CDR3 sequences; over 9.5% were seen once. Germline loops: CDR1 DFQATT, CDR2 SNEGSKA (reference sequence). This CDR3 is built from 13 residues. Trimming stripped 5 bases from V and 0 bases from J, with 8 bases between. Overall study results and limits: Blood of patients with ankylosing spondylitis appeared to be characterized by a TCR beta motif of several highly homologous variants. As for the disease-linked clones, they showed a CD8+ phenotype and occurred at relatively low frequencies in peripheral blood. Past studies reported some motif variants in reactive arthritis synovial fluid and blood.

The TCR comes from a male donor with ankylosing spondylitis or in good health (not recorded which). This chain joins TRBV20-1 and TRBJ2-1; perhaps TRBD2 as D (5 bases). The sequenced sample was blood, either unsorted or a sorted T cell fraction (not recorded which). The CDR3 bases are TGCAGTGCTGGAGCGGACTCCTACAATGAGCAGTTCTTC. Translation: CSAGADSYNEQFF.